This T cell receptor (beta chain) was retrieved from a study of T cells after posttransplantation cyclophosphamide. Data came from immunoSEQ multiplex PCR; TCRdb stores just in-frame clones and leaves some out. The profile shows approximately 5,000 clones, around 60% of them singletons. This CDR3 has 17 amino acids. V lost 0 bases and J 0 bases, leaving 12 bases between the germline ends. CDR1 is SGHVS and CDR2 is FQNEAQ in the germline V gene. Concerning this clone: Antigen: not known.

Whole-study results and caveats: Recipient CMV seropositivity and CMV reactivation strongly tracked TRB clonality. Later post-transplant blood repertoires were often dominated by donor CD8+ memory clones. Tissue-infiltrating T cells from skin or gut overlapped little with blood T cells.

On the day of bone marrow donation, the related graft donor provided peripheral blood. Specimen: memory CD8+ T cells sorted from blood. This clonotype was sampled from a woman aged 55-70 years in good health, CMV-negative, and a related stem cell transplant donor. V usage is TRBV7-8 and J usage is TRBJ2-1, with a tentative D call TRBD1 (6 bases). CDR3 loop: CASSLATGLSSYNEQFF. CDR3 DNA sequence: TGTGCCAGCAGCTTAGCTACAGGGCTTAGCTCCTACAATGAGCAGTTCTTC.